The next 20 T cell receptor beta chains were all read from a single sample in a study of T cell repertoires in cytomegalovirus infection. TCRdb used MiXCR to reprocess the reads, holding one entry per CDR3 protein. Seen here are 300,000 to 400,000 distinct CDR3 sequences, approximately 18% observed once, and the top ten hold 7.5% to 9.5%. The sequenced material came from PBMCs. The receptors stem from a human donor in good health (CMV status not recorded). Some clones in this sample may be carry-over from other donors' samples.

This chain links TRBV19 with TRBJ1-1; D is uncertain. Trimming shortened V by 6 bases and J by 11 bases, and 13 bases separated the two germline ends. Germline V gene lookup returns CDR1 LNHDA and CDR2 SQIVND (reference sequence). The CDR3 is 11 amino acids. The CDR3 sequence: CASRTRTAAFF. The CDR3 DNA sequence: TGTGCCAGTAGGACCAGAACAGCCGCTTTCTTT.

This clonotype was detected a few times. The chain recombines TRBV12-3 or TRBV12-4 with TRBJ1-2; 9 nucleotides match TRBD1. V lost 6 bases to trimming and J lost 4 bases; unmatched junction nucleotides: 6. The CDR3 extends over 14 amino acids. In DNA form, the CDR3 reads TGTGCCAGCAGCGAGACAGGGGGGGCCTATGGCTACACCTTC. It yields the protein CASSETGGAYGYTF.

This clonotype was detected ten times or more. V and J are TRBV14 and TRBJ1-1, with 8 bases fitting TRBD1. This CDR3 comprises 13 residues. With V trimmed by 8 bases and J by 7 bases, 9 bases remained unmatched. Germline lookup yields CDR1 SGHDN and CDR2 FVKESK. CDR3: CASGNTGGHEAFF. The DNA for the CDR3 is TGTGCCAGCGGAAATACAGGGGGGCATGAAGCTTTCTTT. Full variable domain (rest looked up from reference TRBV14 and TRBJ1-1): EAGVTQFPSHSVIEKGQTVTLRCDPISGHDNLYWYRRVMGKEIKFLLHFVKESKQDESGMPNNRFLAERTGGTYSTLKVQPAELEDSGVYFCASGNTGGHEAFFGQGTRLTVV.

This clonotype was seen only a few times. This rearrangement joins TRBV5-1 to TRBJ2-2, with D possibly matching TRBD1 (6 bases). V was cut by 6 bases and J by 2 bases, with 14 bases left in between. The CDR3 runs 15 residues. The germline V gene encodes CDR1 SGHRS and CDR2 YFSETQ. The CDR3 spells CASKTGQLNTGELFF. In nucleotides, the CDR3 is TGCGCCAGCAAGACCGGACAGCTTAACACCGGGGAGCTGTTTTTT.

This clonotype was counted at least ten times. The V call is TRBV7-8, the J call TRBJ2-7, with 9 positions matching TRBD1. V lost 5 bases to trimming and J lost 4 bases; unmatched junction nucleotides: 6. Germline CDR1 SGHVS, CDR2 FQNEAQ. The CDR3 spans 14 residues. The CDR3 loop reads CASSDLTGGYEQYF. The CDR3 DNA reads TGTGCCAGCAGCGATCTGACAGGGGGGTACGAGCAGTACTTC.

This chain links TRBV24-1 with TRBJ2-5; 7 nucleotides agree with TRBD2. Germline V gene lookup returns CDR1 KGHDR and CDR2 SFDVKD. V lost 4 bases and J lost 1; bases outside the gene matches: 5. CDR3 size: 15 residues. CDR3 residues: CATSDPPGGQETQYF. CDR3 sequence (DNA): TGTGCCACCAGTGACCCCCCGGGGGGCCAAGAGACCCAGTACTTC.

The sample holds many counts of this clonotype. V and J are TRBV4-1 and TRBJ1-1; possibly TRBD1 for D (5 bases). CDR1 is MGHRA, CDR2 YSYEKL, per germline. Trimming took off 1 base at V and 10 bases at J, with 13 bases between the two ends. This CDR3 is built from 13 residues. The CDR3 here is CASSQGTILGAFF. The CDR3 DNA reads as TGCGCCAGCAGCCAAGGGACAATTTTAGGAGCTTTCTTT.

This clonotype has more than one count but fewer than ten. The genes are TRBV20-1 and TRBJ2-3, with 7 bases identical to TRBD2. The CDR3 spans 15 residues. Germline CDR1 DFQATT, CDR2 SNEGSKA (reference sequence). V shed 3 bases, J shed 1 base, and the junction held 7 bases outside the gene matches. The CDR3 sequence: CSASWVGGGTDTQYF. CDR3 DNA sequence: TGCAGTGCTAGTTGGGTGGGAGGGGGCACAGATACGCAGTATTTT.

Details on this clonotype: This CDR3 is missing its conserved last phenylalanine or tryptophan, likely due to a read error. This rearrangement joins TRBV4-1 to TRBJ1-2; D gene ambiguous. Germline CDR1 and CDR2: MGHRA and YSYEKL. The CDR3 has 12 amino acids. V lost 1 base and J 0 bases, leaving 0 bases between the germline ends. CDR3 sequence reads: CASSQANYGYTL. Written as DNA, the CDR3 is TGCGCCAGCAGCCAAGCTAACTATGGCTACACCTTA.

This clonotype was seen at least ten times. The chain links TRBV7-8 to TRBJ2-1, with D perhaps matching TRBD1 (5 bases). The CDR3 runs to 14 residues. V lost 6 bases, J lost 1 base, and 10 bases lay in between. CDR1 SGHVS and CDR2 FQNEAQ come from the germline V gene. CDR3 amino acids: CASRPSGSYNEQFF. CDR3 DNA: TGTGCCAGCAGGCCTTCAGGGTCCTACAATGAGCAGTTCTTC.

Concerning this clonotype itself: A much larger clone differs by one base, so this may be a read error. The V and J genes are TRBV7-6 and TRBJ2-3, with 12 bases matching TRBD1. CDR1 and CDR2 (germline): SGHVS, FNYEAQ. The CDR3 loop spans 16 amino acids. Trimming at V came to 5 bases and at J to 3 bases, leaving 6 bases not matched to a gene. CDR3 amino acids: CASSPQGQGATDTQYF. The CDR3, as DNA: TGTGCCAGCAGCCCTCAGGGACAGGGGGCAACAGATACGCAGTATTTT.

This clonotype showed up just a few times. This chain uses TRBV7-9 with TRBJ2-7; D may be TRBD2 (5 bases). V shed 5 bases and J shed 2 bases, with 16 bases lying between them. The CDR3 covers 15 residues. Germline loops: CDR1 SEHNR, CDR2 FQNEAQ (reference sequence). The CDR3 DNA reads TGTGCCAGCAGCCCGTGGATAGCGAGCACCTACGAGCAGTACTTC. Translated, it gives CASSPWIASTYEQYF.

This clonotype has a count of ten or more. The chain couples TRBV7-8 to TRBJ1-3, with D tentatively TRBD1 (5 bases). Germline V gene data show CDR1 as SGHVS and CDR2 as FQNEAQ. V was shortened by 4 bases and J by 3 bases, with 16 bases between the two germline ends. CDR3 length equals 16 residues. The CDR3 nucleotides are TGTGCCAGCAGCTCGTACCAGGGTAGGATTGGAAACACCATATATTTT. Translation: CASSSYQGRIGNTIYF.

This clonotype has only a few counts. V gene TRBV19 combines with J gene TRBJ2-5; unclear D gene. Trimming shortened V by 9 bases and J by 1 base, and 12 bases separated the two germline ends. From germline, CDR1 is LNHDA and CDR2 SQIVND (reference sequence). This CDR3 comprises 13 residues. Here the CDR3 DNA reads TGTGCCAGCACCGGAGCCGGCCAAGAGACCCAGTACTTC. It is translated as CASTGAGQETQYF.

The genes are TRBV28 and TRBJ1-2; D gene ambiguous. Germline lookup yields CDR1 MDHEN and CDR2 SYDVKM. The CDR3 runs to 13 residues. Between the trimmed V and J ends, which lost 2 bases and 7 bases, there was a span of 11 bases. CDR3 DNA: TGTGCCAGCAGTTTAAACCCTCGGGCTGGCTACACCTTC. It yields the protein CASSLNPRAGYTF.

This clonotype has a count of ten or more. The chain combines TRBV7-8 with TRBJ2-7; 10 bases are a match to TRBD2. With 8 bases clipped from V and 7 bases from J, the junction kept 8 bases outside the gene matches. This CDR3 contains 13 residues. Germline CDR1 is SGHVS and CDR2 is FQNEAQ. CDR3 sequence (DNA): TGTGCCAGCGGAGCGGGGGGGGGAGGAGAGCAGTACTTC. Encoded protein: CASGAGGGGEQYF.

This clonotype was seen a handful of times. The chain couples TRBV12-3 or TRBV12-4 to TRBJ1-3; the D gene is possibly TRBD1 (6 bases). Trimming took 6 bases from V and 0 from J, leaving 15 bases between them. The CDR3 has 16 amino acids. CDR3 sequence: CASSQVQGSSGNTIYF. CDR3 in DNA: TGTGCCAGCAGCCAGGTCCAGGGGAGCTCTGGAAACACCATATATTTT.

This sequence joins TRBV10-3 and TRBJ1-2; possible D gene TRBD1, 6 bases. Germline values: CDR1 ENHRY, CDR2 SYGVKD. The CDR3 extends over 17 amino acids. V shed 0 bases and J shed 3 bases, with 17 bases lying between them. The CDR3 bases are TGTGCCATCAGTGAGTCCTGGGGGGCGCGGGAGGACTATGGCTACACCTTC. Translating it yields CAISESWGAREDYGYTF.

The V call is TRBV28, the J call TRBJ2-7; TRBD1 agrees at 7 bases. V lost 4 bases to trimming and J lost 1 base; unmatched junction nucleotides: 10. Germline V lookup: CDR1 MDHEN, CDR2 SYDVKM. The CDR3 is 16 residues long. CDR3 sequence: CASSSQTDRESYEQYF. The CDR3 nucleotides read TGTGCCAGCAGTTCCCAAACTGACAGGGAGTCCTACGAGCAGTACTTC.

This clonotype was counted between two and nine times. The chain couples TRBV7-8 to TRBJ2-7; D is perhaps TRBD2 (6 bases). The V gene's germline CDR1 is SGHVS and CDR2 FQNEAQ. CDR3 size: 15 residues. The V end was cut by 4 bases, the J end by 2 bases, with 15 bases between. The chain's CDR3 is CASSYERVAPYEQYF. In nucleotides, the CDR3 is TGTGCCAGCAGCTACGAGCGGGTCGCCCCCTACGAGCAGTACTTC.